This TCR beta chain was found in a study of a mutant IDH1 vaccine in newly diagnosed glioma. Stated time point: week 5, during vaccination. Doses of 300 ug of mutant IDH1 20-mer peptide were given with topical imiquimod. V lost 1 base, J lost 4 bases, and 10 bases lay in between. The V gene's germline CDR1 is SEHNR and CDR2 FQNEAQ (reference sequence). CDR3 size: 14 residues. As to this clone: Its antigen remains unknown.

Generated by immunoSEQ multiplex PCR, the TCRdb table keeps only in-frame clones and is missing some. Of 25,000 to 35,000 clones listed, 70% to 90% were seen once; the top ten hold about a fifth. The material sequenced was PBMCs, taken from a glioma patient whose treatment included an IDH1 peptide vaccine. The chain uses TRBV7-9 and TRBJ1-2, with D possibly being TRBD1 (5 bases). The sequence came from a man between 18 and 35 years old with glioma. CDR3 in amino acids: CASSLGQSGYGYTF. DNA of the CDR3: TGTGCCAGCAGCTTAGGACAGAGCGGCTATGGCTACACCTTC.